This T cell receptor (beta chain) was retrieved from a study of CXCR3-negative and CXCR3-positive naive CD8 T cells (dated by TCRdb to 2018 to 2020). Looking at the study overall: In total, some 140 million TRB reads were obtained, which works out to roughly 1.5 +/- 0.3 million reads per library. The diversity and physicochemical repertoire analyses included more than ten donors pooled from two independent experiments. TRBV-TRBJ cluster analysis included naive subsets from about 5 donors and memory cells from 3 donors.

For each CD8+ T cell subset, flow sorting was done in triplicate, and about 300,000 cells per subset went directly into RLT lysis buffer. To keep memory contaminants out, a stringent definition of naive CD8+ T cells was applied: CD45RO-CCR7+CD27+CD95-. Peripheral blood mononuclear cells were isolated from buffy coats by standard density gradient centrifugation. Naive CXCR3-negative and CXCR3-positive CD8+ T cells were flow-sorted using a FACSAria III. An RNeasy Mini Kit was used to extract total RNA from the sorted cells. The study at large found these results: Both naive subsets had comparably high repertoire diversity, while memory CD8+ T cells had much lower repertoire diversity. TRB CDR3s from CXCR3-positive naive cells showed higher hydrophobicity (lower Kidera factor 4), lower energy, and higher strength and volume indices than CXCR3-negative naive cells. Similar TRBV-TRBJ usage was shown by naive CXCR3-negative and CXCR3-positive cells from the same donor, whereas distinct patterns were shown by memory cells. Because surface CD5, which has been linked to self-reactivity in mice, was comparable between naive subsets, TCR interaction strength was also inferred from TRB CDR3 physicochemical properties. Freshly isolated PBMCs were used for most assays because CXCR3 expression went down partially after cryopreservation.

Reads for this sample came from a NextSeq 550. The Human TCR Profiling Kit (MiLaboratory) was used to prepare UMI-labeled 5' RACE TRB cDNA libraries. The full amount of extracted RNA was used for cDNA synthesis, and the full amount of resulting cDNA was used for PCR amplification. Libraries were prepared in parallel with an identical number of PCR cycles. In the original analysis: With a requirement of at least two reads per UMI, MIGEC and MiXCR extracted about 50,000 +/- 10,000 unique UMI-labeled TRB cDNA molecules per library. Each library averaged approximately 40,000 +/- 10,000 functional in-frame TRB CDR3 nucleotide clonotypes without stop codons. After downsampling to 5000 UMI-labeled TRB molecules per sample, diversity metrics such as normalized Shannon-Wiener and Chao1 were calculated in VDJtools. For the central five CDR3 residues, VDJtools calculated physicochemical properties weighted by clonotype size, namely interaction energy, strength, volume and Kidera factor 4. TCRdb reprocessed the sequencing reads and holds a single record per CDR3 protein sequence, with no DNA. The V and J calls and clone size are TCRdb's, not the authors'. The sample table holds 90,000 to 150,000 distinct CDR3 sequences. The top ten constitute approximately 0.4% of the sample.

Worth noting for this clonotype: Its antigen is currently not known.

The TCR sequence derives from a human donor in good health. Some clones in this sample may be carry-over from other donors' samples. The specimen was naive CXCR3+ CD8+ T cells from blood. The sample's cell subset or site label, in plain terms: CD45RO-CCR7+CD27+CD95- naive CD8+ T cells expressing CXCR3 (TNR3+).

The encoded CDR3 is CASSLLSPGGFKETQYF. The sequence links TRBV28 to TRBJ2-5; TCRdb calls TRBD2, which cannot be checked without DNA. CDR1 is given as MDHEN and CDR2 as SYDVKM, both from the germline V gene. From its cysteine to its phenylalanine, the CDR3 spans 17 amino acids. No DNA has been recorded. With the portions outside the CDR3 filled from the reference TRBV28 and TRBJ2-5 genes, the complete variable region becomes DVKVTQSSRYLVKRTGEKVFLECVQDMDHENMFWYRQDPGLGLRLIYFSYDVKMKEKGDIPEGYSVSREKKERFSLILESASTNQTSMYLCASSLLSPGGFKETQYFGPGTRLLVL.